This TCR beta chain was retrieved from a study of beta chain features in type 1 diabetes. Study in general: Comparable age, gender and cell yields were observed in patients relative to healthy donors. Study results and caveats: Moderate yet significant TCRB CDR3 shortening was seen in Type 1 diabetes patients in all four CD4+ subsets.

Investigators reverse transcribed all isolated RNA, so they sequenced expressed TCRB transcripts. TCRdb keeps only in-frame clones here, not all; method: immunoSEQ multiplex PCR. The sample gives some 200,000 clones, approximately 10% of which show up once; 1% to 1.5% is in the top ten. For this clone: Antigen unknown.

Averaging roughly 100 mL, one heparinised blood draw was given by each donor. Sorting based on CD45RO/CCR7/CD25/CD127/CD95/CD27 separated CD4+ naive, central memory, regulatory and stem cell-like memory cells. The CDR3 extends over 13 amino acids. Trimming left V 0 bases short and J 10 bases short, with 10 bases between. Germline values: CDR1 LGHNA, CDR2 YNFKEQ. This clonotype was obtained from a young man in good health. The sample was central memory CD4+ T cells from blood. This rearrangement joins TRBV4-2 to TRBJ2-1; D gene uncertain. The CDR3 DNA reads as TGTGCCAGCAGCCAAGATGAGTTAAGGGAGCAGTTCTTC. It specifies CASSQDELREQFF.